The rows below give T cell receptor beta chains drawn from one sample of a study of glioma-infiltrating T cells. TCRdb analysed the multiplex PCR reads with MiXCR anew, one entry per CDR3 protein. The data show about 4,000 distinct CDR3 sequences, around 30% seen once. Sequenced sample: glioma tissue, nonneoplastic brain tissue, or PBMCs (not recorded which). These receptors all stem from a human donor with low-grade glioma or glioblastoma, undergoing nonglioma brain surgery, or in good health (not recorded which). Each CDR3 is given with its conserved first and last residue. Each record gives: J gene, V gene, D gene, clone size, CDR3 DNA, CDR3 protein. The D gene is left open where the match is weak. The size field is filled for only some rows; it gives once, few, many or a size class.

J: TRBJ2-2
V: TRBV6-1
D: -
size: medium-sized
DNA: TGTGCCAGCAGTTGGGATGAGGCCGGGGAGCTGTTTTTT
CDR3: CASSWDEAGELFF

J: TRBJ2-6
V: TRBV20-1
D: TRBD1
size: medium-sized
DNA: TGCAGTGCCCAGCTAGGGGGCAACTCTGGGGCCAACGTCCTGACTTTC
CDR3: CSAQLGGNSGANVLTF

J: TRBJ1-3
V: TRBV19
D: -
size: many
DNA: TGTGCCAGTAGGACGAATCCTAGCTCTGGAAACACCATATATTTT
CDR3: CASRTNPSSGNTIYF

J: TRBJ1-3
V: TRBV6-1
D: -
size: medium-sized
DNA: TGTGCCAGCAGTTATAGTCGGAGATCCTCTGGAAACACCATATATTTT
CDR3: CASSYSRRSSGNTIYF

J: TRBJ2-7
V: TRBV4-3
D: -
size: -
DNA: TGCGCCAGCAGCCCCACCGTGGGGGGATCCTACGAGCAGTACTTC
CDR3: CASSPTVGGSYEQYF

J: TRBJ2-3
V: TRBV5-4
D: -
size: medium-sized
DNA: TGTGCCAGCAGCTCCCTTGGGGGGATGAGCACAGATACGCAGTATTTT
CDR3: CASSSLGGMSTDTQYF

J: TRBJ1-3
V: TRBV20-1
D: -
size: -
DNA: TGCGGTGCTAGTTTGGAAAACACCATATATTTT
CDR3: CGASLENTIYF

J: TRBJ2-7
V: TRBV12-3/TRBV12-4
D: -
size: medium-sized
DNA: TGTGCCAGCAGTTCACGGGACTTTATAACCTACGAGCAGTACTTC
CDR3: CASSSRDFITYEQYF

J: TRBJ2-7
V: TRBV10-3
D: -
size: many
DNA: TGTGCCATCAGTGAAGGGCCTAACGAGCAGTACTTC
CDR3: CAISEGPNEQYF

J: TRBJ2-1
V: TRBV19
D: -
size: few
DNA: TGTGCCAGTAGTAATTCCGACAGGCTTTACAATGAGCAGTTCTTC
CDR3: CASSNSDRLYNEQFF

J: TRBJ1-5
V: TRBV7-2
D: TRBD1
size: -
DNA: TGTGCCAGCGGCACCCAGGGACAGGAGAAGGGTCAGCCCCAGCATTTT
CDR3: CASGTQGQEKGQPQHF

J: TRBJ1-1
V: TRBV19
D: -
size: medium-sized
DNA: TGTGCCAGTAGTCCTTATCTTCTGGGTACTGAAGCTTTCTTT
CDR3: CASSPYLLGTEAFF

J: TRBJ2-1
V: TRBV19
D: TRBD2
size: medium-sized
DNA: TGTGCCAGTAGTATTGCCGGGGGGGCCCGAGGCAATGAGCAGTTCTTC
CDR3: CASSIAGGARGNEQFF

J: TRBJ1-1
V: TRBV7-2
D: TRBD1
size: many
DNA: TGTGCCAGCAGCCTCACAGGGGTATCTAGAGGGACCACTGAAGCTTTCTTT
CDR3: CASSLTGVSRGTTEAFF

J: TRBJ2-3
V: TRBV2
D: -
size: many
DNA: TGTGCCAGCAGACCGGGCCTTAGCACAGATACGCAGTATTTT
CDR3: CASRPGLSTDTQYF

J: TRBJ1-3
V: TRBV6-1
D: -
size: medium-sized
DNA: TGTGCCAGCAGTCCCCTGGACTCTGGAAACACCATATATTTT
CDR3: CASSPLDSGNTIYF

J: TRBJ1-3
V: TRBV6-8
D: -
size: -
DNA: TGTGCCAGAAGTCCCCACGGGGGACCTGACCTGGGTGGAAACACCATATATTTT
CDR3: CARSPHGGPDLGGNTIYF

J: TRBJ2-3
V: TRBV27
D: -
size: -
DNA: TGTGCCAGCAGTGATGGACGGACAGATACGCAGTATTTT
CDR3: CASSDGRTDTQYF

J: TRBJ1-1
V: TRBV4-3
D: TRBD1
size: many
DNA: TGCGCCAGCAGCCAAGAGACAGGGGTGAACACTGAAGCTTTCTTT
CDR3: CASSQETGVNTEAFF

J: TRBJ2-5
V: TRBV13
D: -
size: few
DNA: TGTGCCAGCAGCTTAGGAGGCCTTAATCAAGAGACCCAGTACTTC
CDR3: CASSLGGLNQETQYF

J: TRBJ2-1
V: TRBV20-1
D: -
size: medium-sized
DNA: TGCAGTGCCAGTACCCCCGGGGTGGAAGGGGGGAATGAGCAGTTCTTC
CDR3: CSASTPGVEGGNEQFF

J: TRBJ2-3
V: TRBV9
D: -
size: many
DNA: TGTGCCAGCAGCGTAGGAGAGTTGGCTAGCACAGATACGCAGTATTTT
CDR3: CASSVGELASTDTQYF

J: TRBJ2-5
V: TRBV7-2
D: TRBD1
size: medium-sized
DNA: TGTGCCAGCAGCGTGAGGACAGGGTCGGAGACCCAGTACTTC
CDR3: CASSVRTGSETQYF

J: TRBJ2-7
V: TRBV6-1
D: TRBD2
size: medium-sized
DNA: TGTGCCAGCAGGAGACTGTCAGCGGGGGCCGTTAGAGCCGAGCAGTACTTC
CDR3: CASRRLSAGAVRAEQYF

J: TRBJ1-2
V: TRBV29-1
D: TRBD1
size: many
DNA: TGCAGCGTTGAATGGCCGGGACAGGGACGGAATGGCTACACCTTC
CDR3: CSVEWPGQGRNGYTF

J: TRBJ1-2
V: TRBV9
D: -
size: many
DNA: TGTGCCAGCAGCGAGCAGCTTAACTATGGCTACACCTTC
CDR3: CASSEQLNYGYTF

J: TRBJ1-2
V: TRBV27
D: TRBD1
size: -
DNA: TGTGTTAGCAGTTTATTGGGGCAGGGGGCGAATGGCTACACCTTC
CDR3: CVSSLLGQGANGYTF

J: TRBJ1-5
V: TRBV27
D: -
size: -
DNA: TGTGCCGGCAGCCTAGGTTCGGGGGTAACGCAGCATTTT
CDR3: CAGSLGSGVTQHF

J: TRBJ1-1
V: TRBV5-1
D: -
size: -
DNA: TGCGCCAGCAGCTTGGGTCAGGGGCTGGCTTTCTTT
CDR3: CASSLGQGLAFF

J: TRBJ1-3
V: TRBV9
D: -
size: -
DNA: TGTGCCAGCAGCGAATCACTGCTGGAACCTGGAAGCACCATATATTTT
CDR3: CASSESLLEPGSTIYF

J: TRBJ2-7
V: TRBV5-1
D: -
size: few
DNA: TGCGCCAGCAGCGGGGGGGCGGGACCTTCCTACGAGCAGTACTTC
CDR3: CASSGGAGPSYEQYF

J: TRBJ1-6
V: TRBV9
D: TRBD1
size: -
DNA: TGTGCCAGCAGGGGGACAGGGGGTTCACCCCCCCACTTT
CDR3: CASRGTGGSPPHF

J: TRBJ2-3
V: TRBV11-3
D: TRBD2
size: many
DNA: TGTGCCAGCAGCGTTGGACTAGCTAGCACAGATACGCAGTATTTT
CDR3: CASSVGLASTDTQYF

J: TRBJ1-6
V: TRBV6-1
D: -
size: medium-sized
DNA: TGTGCCACCTCAGGGCAGGTTAATTCACCCCTCCACTTT
CDR3: CATSGQVNSPLHF

J: TRBJ1-1
V: TRBV5-5
D: -
size: -
DNA: TGTGCCAGCAGCCTACGGGAGATCAGGGAGATAGGGGTTAACACTGAAGCTTTCTTT
CDR3: CASSLREIREIGVNTEAFF

J: TRBJ2-3
V: TRBV4-3
D: -
size: -
DNA: TGCGCCGGCAGCCAATCTGTCGGGAGTTCTTACGAGCAGTATTTT
CDR3: CAGSQSVGSSYEQYF

J: TRBJ2-3
V: TRBV7-2
D: TRBD2
size: once
DNA: TGTGCCAGCAGCCGCGGAATAGCGGGGGGGACAGATACGCAGTATTTT
CDR3: CASSRGIAGGTDTQYF

J: TRBJ1-3
V: TRBV19
D: -
size: -
DNA: TGTGCCAGTAGTAACGGGGCCATCCGCTCTGGAAACACCATATATTTT
CDR3: CASSNGAIRSGNTIYF

J: TRBJ1-1
V: TRBV18
D: -
size: many
DNA: TGTGCCAGCTCACCACAAGATATGGGAACTGAAGCTTTCTTT
CDR3: CASSPQDMGTEAFF

J: TRBJ2-1
V: TRBV5-1
D: -
size: many
DNA: TGCGCCAGCAGCATGGACAGTCTGGATGAGCAGTTCTTC
CDR3: CASSMDSLDEQFF

J: TRBJ1-2
V: TRBV20-1
D: -
size: medium-sized
DNA: TGCAGTGCTAGCCCACCCGAGGGAAGATCGAAGCTTGGCTACACCTTC
CDR3: CSASPPEGRSKLGYTF

J: TRBJ1-2
V: TRBV3-1
D: -
size: -
DNA: TGTGCCAGCGGCCCGGTCCTTGGGACTCTGTACTACGGCTACACCTTC
CDR3: CASGPVLGTLYYGYTF

J: TRBJ1-2
V: TRBV30
D: TRBD1
size: -
DNA: TGTGCCTGGAGTACAGGACAGGCTTTCGGCTACACCTTC
CDR3: CAWSTGQAFGYTF

J: TRBJ1-5
V: TRBV20-1
D: TRBD1
size: many
DNA: TGCAGTGCTAGAGATCCGTTCCGATCCTACAGGGGCCTTGGGGAAGAGCCCCAGCATTTT
CDR3: CSARDPFRSYRGLGEEPQHF

J: TRBJ2-2
V: TRBV19
D: TRBD1
size: -
DNA: TGTGCCAGTAGACGGGACAGAGACACCGGGGAGCTGTTTTTT
CDR3: CASRRDRDTGELFF

J: TRBJ2-3
V: TRBV2
D: TRBD1
size: -
DNA: TGTGACAGCAGTGAAGCGCGAGGAACAGGGGGCGGAGATACGCAGTATTTT
CDR3: CDSSEARGTGGGDTQYF